This T cell receptor beta chain was found in a study of shared clonotypes between healthy human individuals. Sequenced by immunoSEQ multiplex PCR; TCRdb stores in-frame clones only, minus some. The sample lists under 2.5 million clones; under 95% were seen once. Per the germline V gene, CDR1 is LGHNA and CDR2 is YNFKEQ. The CDR3 covers 15 residues. Deletions cut 3 bases from V and 1 base from J, with 13 bases between. The chain has TRBV4-2 and TRBJ2-7, with unresolved D. Sequenced material: naive CD4+ T cells from PBMCs. Subset indicated: CD45RA+ positively selected. The receptor comes from a young man in good health. Some clones in this sample may be carry-over from other donors' samples. The CDR3 region is CASSHGPQTSYEQYF. For the CDR3, the DNA is TGTGCCAGCAGCCACGGGCCCCAAACATCCTACGAGCAGTACTTC.